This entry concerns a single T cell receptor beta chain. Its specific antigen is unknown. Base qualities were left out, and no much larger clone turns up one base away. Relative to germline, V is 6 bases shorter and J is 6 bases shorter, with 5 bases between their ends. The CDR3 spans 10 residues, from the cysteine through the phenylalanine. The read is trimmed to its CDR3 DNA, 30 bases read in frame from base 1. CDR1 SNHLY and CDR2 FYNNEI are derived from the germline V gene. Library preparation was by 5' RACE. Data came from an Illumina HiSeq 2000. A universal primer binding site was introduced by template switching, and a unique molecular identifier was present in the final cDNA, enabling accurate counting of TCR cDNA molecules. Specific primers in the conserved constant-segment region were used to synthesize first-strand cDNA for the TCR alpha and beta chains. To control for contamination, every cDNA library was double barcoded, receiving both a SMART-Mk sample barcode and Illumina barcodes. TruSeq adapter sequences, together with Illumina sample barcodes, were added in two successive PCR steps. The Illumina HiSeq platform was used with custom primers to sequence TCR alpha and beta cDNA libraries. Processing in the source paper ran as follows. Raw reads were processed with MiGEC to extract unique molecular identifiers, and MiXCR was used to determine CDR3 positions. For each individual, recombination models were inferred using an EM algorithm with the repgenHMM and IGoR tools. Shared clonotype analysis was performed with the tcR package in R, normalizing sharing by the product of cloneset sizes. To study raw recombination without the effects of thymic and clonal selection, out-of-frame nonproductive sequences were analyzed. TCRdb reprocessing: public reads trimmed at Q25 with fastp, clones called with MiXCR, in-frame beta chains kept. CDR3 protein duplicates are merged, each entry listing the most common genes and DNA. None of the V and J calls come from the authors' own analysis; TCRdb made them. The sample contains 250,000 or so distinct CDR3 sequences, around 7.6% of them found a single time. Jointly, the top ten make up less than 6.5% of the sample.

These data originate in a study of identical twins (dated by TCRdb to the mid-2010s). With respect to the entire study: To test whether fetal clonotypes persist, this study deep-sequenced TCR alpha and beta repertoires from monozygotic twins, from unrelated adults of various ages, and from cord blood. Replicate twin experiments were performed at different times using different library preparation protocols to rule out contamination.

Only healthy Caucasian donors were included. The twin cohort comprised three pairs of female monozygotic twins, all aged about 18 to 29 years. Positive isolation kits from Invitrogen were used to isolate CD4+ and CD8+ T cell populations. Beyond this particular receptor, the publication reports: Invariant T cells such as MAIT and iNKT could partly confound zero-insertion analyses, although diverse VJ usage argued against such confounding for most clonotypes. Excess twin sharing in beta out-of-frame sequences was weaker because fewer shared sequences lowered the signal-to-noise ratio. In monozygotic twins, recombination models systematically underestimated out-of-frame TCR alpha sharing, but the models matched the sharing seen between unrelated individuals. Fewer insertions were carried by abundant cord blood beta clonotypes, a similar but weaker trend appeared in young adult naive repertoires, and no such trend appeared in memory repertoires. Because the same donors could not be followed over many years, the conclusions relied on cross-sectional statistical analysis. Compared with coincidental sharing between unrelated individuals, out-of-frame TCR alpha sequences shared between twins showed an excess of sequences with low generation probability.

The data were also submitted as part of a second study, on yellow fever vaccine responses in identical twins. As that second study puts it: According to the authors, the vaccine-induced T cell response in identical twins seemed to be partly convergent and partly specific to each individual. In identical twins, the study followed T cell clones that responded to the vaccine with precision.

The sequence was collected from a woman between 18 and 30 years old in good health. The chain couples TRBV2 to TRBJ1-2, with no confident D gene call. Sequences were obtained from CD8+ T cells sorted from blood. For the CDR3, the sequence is CASRGDGYTF. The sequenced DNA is TGTGCCAGCAGGGGAGATGGCTACACCTTC.